This TCR beta chain was captured in a study of T-cell memory formation after mild COVID-19. Regarding the study as a whole: A second wave of clones peaked on day 37, and their SARS-CoV-2 specificity went unconfirmed. Researchers report contracting CD4+ clones mostly in CM and EM, with CD8+ clones in EMRA.

TCRdb independently ran MiXCR on the 5' RACE reads; one entry per CDR3 protein. This sample has under 250,000 distinct CDR3 sequences, with less than 20% found just once. V was cut by 5 bases and J by 4 bases, with 14 bases left in between. The germline CDR1 and CDR2 sequences are MNHEY and SVGAGI. The CDR3 is 14 residues long. Notes on this clonotype: The antigen is unknown.

The sequenced material came from PBMCs or a T cell subset sorted from them (not recorded which). The sequence was obtained from an adult woman who had mild COVID-19 (a few samples of this study predate the infection). Cell type and time point are not known. This chain joins TRBV6-5 and TRBJ2-5; D may correspond to TRBD1 or TRBD2 (5 bases each). This CDR3 is CASSRRRGPETQYF. CDR3 in DNA: TGTGCCAGCAGTAGACGTCGGGGCCCAGAGACCCAGTACTTC.